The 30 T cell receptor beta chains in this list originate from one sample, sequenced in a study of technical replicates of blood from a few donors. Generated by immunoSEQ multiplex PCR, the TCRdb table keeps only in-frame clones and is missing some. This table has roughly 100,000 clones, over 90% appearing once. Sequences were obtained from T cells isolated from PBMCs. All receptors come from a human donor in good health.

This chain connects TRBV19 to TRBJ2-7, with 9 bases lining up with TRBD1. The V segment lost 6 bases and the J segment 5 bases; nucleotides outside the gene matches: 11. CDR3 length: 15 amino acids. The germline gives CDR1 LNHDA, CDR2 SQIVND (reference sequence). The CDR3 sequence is CASRPGTGLSHEQYF. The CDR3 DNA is TGTGCCAGTAGGCCCGGGACAGGGCTGTCCCACGAGCAGTACTTC.

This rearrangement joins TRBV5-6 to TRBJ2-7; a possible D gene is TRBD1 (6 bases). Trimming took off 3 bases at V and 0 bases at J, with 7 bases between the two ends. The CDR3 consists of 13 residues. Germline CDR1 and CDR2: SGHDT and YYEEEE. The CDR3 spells CASSWDISYEQYF. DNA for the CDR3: TGTGCCAGCAGCTGGGACATCTCCTACGAGCAGTACTTC.

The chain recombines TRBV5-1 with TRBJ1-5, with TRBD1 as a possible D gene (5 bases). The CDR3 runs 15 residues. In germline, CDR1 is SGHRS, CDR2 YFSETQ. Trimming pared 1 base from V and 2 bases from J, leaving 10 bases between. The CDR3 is CASSLSAGGNQPQHF. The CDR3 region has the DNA TGCGCCAGCAGCTTGTCTGCGGGGGGCAATCAGCCCCAGCATTTT. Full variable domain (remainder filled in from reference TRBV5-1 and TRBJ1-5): KAGVTQTPRYLIKTRGQQVTLSCSPISGHRSVSWYQQTPGQGLQFLFEYFSETQRNKGNFPGRFSGRQFSNSRSEMNVSTLELGDSALYLCASSLSAGGNQPQHFGDGTRLSIL.

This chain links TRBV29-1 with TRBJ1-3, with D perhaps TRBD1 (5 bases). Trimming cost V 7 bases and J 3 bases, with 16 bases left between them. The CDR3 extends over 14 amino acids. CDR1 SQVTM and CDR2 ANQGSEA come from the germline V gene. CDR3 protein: CSAHSTGYGNTIYF. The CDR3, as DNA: TGCAGCGCACATTCTACAGGATATGGAAACACCATATATTTT.

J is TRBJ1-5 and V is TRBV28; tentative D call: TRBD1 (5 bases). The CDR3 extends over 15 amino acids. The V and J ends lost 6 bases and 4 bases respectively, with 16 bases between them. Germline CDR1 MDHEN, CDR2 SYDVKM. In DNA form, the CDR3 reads TGTGCCAGCAGCACCCCCCAGGGATTAAATCAGCCCCAGCATTTT. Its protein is CASSTPQGLNQPQHF.

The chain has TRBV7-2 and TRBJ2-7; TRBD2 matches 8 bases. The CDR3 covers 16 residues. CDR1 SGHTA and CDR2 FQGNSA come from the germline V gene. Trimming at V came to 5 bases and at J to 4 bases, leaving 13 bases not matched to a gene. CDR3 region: CASSPRPGLGLYEQYF. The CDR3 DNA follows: TGTGCCAGCAGCCCTAGACCGGGACTAGGGTTGTACGAGCAGTACTTC.

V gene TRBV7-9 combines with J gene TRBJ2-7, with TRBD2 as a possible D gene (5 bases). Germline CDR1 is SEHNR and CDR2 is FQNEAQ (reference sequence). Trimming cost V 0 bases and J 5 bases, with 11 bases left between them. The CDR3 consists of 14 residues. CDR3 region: CASSLANREHEQYF. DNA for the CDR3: TGTGCCAGCAGCTTAGCTAACCGGGAACACGAGCAGTACTTC.

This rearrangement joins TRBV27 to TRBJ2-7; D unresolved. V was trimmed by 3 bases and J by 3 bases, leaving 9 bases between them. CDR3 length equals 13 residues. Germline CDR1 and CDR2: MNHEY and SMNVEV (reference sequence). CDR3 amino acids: CASSFSERYEQYF. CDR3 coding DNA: TGTGCCAGCAGTTTTAGTGAACGCTACGAGCAGTACTTC.

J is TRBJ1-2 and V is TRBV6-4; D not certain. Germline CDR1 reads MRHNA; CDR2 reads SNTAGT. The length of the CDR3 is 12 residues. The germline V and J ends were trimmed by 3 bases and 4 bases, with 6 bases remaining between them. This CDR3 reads CASSEAGYGYTF. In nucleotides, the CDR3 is TGTGCCAGCAGTGAGGCTGGCTATGGCTACACCTTC.

The CDR3 DNA reads TGTGCCAGCAGTTATGATCCAGGGGAAAACTATGGCTACACCTTC. It is translated as CASSYDPGENYGYTF. The chain employs TRBV6-5 and TRBJ1-2; D may be TRBD1 (6 bases). The germline V and J ends were trimmed by 3 bases and 2 bases, with 13 bases remaining between them. This CDR3 has 15 amino acids. CDR1 and CDR2 from the germline V gene are MNHEY and SVGAGI.

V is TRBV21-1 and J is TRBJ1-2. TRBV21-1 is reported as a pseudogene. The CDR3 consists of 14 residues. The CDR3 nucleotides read TGTGCCAGCAGCAAATATGGGGGGGGCTATGGCTACACCTTC. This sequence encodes CASSKYGGGYGYTF.

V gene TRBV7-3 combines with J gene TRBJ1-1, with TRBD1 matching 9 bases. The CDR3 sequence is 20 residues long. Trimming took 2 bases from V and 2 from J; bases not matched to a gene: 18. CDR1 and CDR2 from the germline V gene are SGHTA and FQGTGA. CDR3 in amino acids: CASSLPPRRTGDRRNTEAFF. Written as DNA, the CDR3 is TGTGCCAGCAGCTTACCCCCGAGGCGGACAGGGGATAGGCGAAACACTGAAGCTTTCTTT.

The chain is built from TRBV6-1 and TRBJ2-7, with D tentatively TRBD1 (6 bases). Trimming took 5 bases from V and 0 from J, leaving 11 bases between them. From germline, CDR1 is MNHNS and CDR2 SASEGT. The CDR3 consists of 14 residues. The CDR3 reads CASSRQETSYEQYF. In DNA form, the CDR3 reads TGTGCCAGCAGTAGACAGGAAACCTCCTACGAGCAGTACTTC.

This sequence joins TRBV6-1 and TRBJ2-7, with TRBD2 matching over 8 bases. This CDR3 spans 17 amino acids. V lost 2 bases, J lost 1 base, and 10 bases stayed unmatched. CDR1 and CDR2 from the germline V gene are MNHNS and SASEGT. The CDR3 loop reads CASSENSAGLVSYEQYF. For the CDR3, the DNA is TGTGCCAGCAGTGAAAACTCAGCGGGACTAGTATCCTACGAGCAGTACTTC.

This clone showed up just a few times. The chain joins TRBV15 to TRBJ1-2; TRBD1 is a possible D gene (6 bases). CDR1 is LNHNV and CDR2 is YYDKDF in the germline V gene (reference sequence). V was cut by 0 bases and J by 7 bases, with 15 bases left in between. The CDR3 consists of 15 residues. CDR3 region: CATSRDNRELLGYTF. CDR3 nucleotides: TGTGCCACCAGCAGAGATAACAGGGAGCTGCTTGGCTACACCTTC.

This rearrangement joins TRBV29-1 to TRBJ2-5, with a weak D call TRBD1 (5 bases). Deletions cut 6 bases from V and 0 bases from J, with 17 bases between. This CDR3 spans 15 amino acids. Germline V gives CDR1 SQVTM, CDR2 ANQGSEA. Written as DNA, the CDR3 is TGCAGCGTCATCCCAGGGTTATGGTACCAAGAGACCCAGTACTTC. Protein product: CSVIPGLWYQETQYF.

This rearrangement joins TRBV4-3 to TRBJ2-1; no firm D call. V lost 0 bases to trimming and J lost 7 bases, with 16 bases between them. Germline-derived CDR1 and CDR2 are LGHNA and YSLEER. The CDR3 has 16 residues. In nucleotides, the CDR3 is TGCGCCAGCAGCCAAGACAGCGCCGTTACTCTAAATGAGCAGTTCTTC. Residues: CASSQDSAVTLNEQFF.

CDR3 DNA: TGTGCCATCATCCTAGCGGGACTCTGCACAGATACGCAGTATTTT. Protein sequence: CAIILAGLCTDTQYF. J is TRBJ2-3 and V is TRBV10-3; the match to TRBD2 covers 9 bases. The V segment lost 7 bases and the J segment 1 base; nucleotides outside the gene matches: 6. This CDR3 is 15 amino acids long. Germline CDR1 and CDR2: ENHRY and SYGVKD.

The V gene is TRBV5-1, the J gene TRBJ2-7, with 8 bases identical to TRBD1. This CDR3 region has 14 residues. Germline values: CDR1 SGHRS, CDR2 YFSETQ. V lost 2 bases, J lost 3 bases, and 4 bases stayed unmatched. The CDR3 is CASSFGTGFYEQYF. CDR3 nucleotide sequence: TGCGCCAGCAGCTTCGGGACAGGATTCTACGAGCAGTACTTC. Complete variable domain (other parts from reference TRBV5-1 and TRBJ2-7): KAGVTQTPRYLIKTRGQQVTLSCSPISGHRSVSWYQQTPGQGLQFLFEYFSETQRNKGNFPGRFSGRQFSNSRSEMNVSTLELGDSALYLCASSFGTGFYEQYFGPGTRLTVT.

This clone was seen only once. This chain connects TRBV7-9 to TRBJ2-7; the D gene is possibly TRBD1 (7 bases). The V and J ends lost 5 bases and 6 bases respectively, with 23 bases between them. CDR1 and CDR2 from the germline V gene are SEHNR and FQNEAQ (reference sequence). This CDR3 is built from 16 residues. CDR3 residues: CASSLTGWQGGAEQYF. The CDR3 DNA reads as TGTGCCAGCAGCCTCACGGGGTGGCAGGGGGGAGCCGAGCAGTACTTC.

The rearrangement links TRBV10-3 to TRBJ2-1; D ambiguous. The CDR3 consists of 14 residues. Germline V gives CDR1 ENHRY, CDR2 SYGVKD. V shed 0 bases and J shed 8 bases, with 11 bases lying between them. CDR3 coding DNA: TGTGCCATCAGTGAGTCTCTAGTTTCGGATGAGCAGTTCTTC. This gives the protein CAISESLVSDEQFF.

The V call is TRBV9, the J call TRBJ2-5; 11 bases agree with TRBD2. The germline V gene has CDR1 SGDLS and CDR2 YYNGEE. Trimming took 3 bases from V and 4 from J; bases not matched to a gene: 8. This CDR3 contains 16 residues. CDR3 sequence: CASSARLAGTLETQYF. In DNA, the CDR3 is TGTGCCAGCAGCGCAAGACTAGCGGGGACGTTAGAGACCCAGTACTTC.

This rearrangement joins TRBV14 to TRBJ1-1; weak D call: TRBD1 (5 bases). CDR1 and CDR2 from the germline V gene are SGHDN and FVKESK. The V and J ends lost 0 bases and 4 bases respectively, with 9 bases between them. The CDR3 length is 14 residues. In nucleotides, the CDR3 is TGTGCCAGCAGCCAAGACGTACAGGCCACTGAAGCTTTCTTT. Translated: CASSQDVQATEAFF.

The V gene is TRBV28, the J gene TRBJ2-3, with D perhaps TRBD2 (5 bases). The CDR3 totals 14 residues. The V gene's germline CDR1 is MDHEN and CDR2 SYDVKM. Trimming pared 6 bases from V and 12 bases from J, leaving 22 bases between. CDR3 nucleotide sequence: TGTGCCAGCAGGAGATGGGCGGGCGAAGACGCTCAGTATTTT. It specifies CASRRWAGEDAQYF. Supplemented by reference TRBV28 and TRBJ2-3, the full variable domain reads DVKVTQSSRYLVKRTGEKVFLECVQDMDHENMFWYRQDPGLGLRLIYFSYDVKMKEKGDIPEGYSVSREKKERFSLILESASTNQTSMYLCASRRWAGEDAQYFGPGTRLTVL.

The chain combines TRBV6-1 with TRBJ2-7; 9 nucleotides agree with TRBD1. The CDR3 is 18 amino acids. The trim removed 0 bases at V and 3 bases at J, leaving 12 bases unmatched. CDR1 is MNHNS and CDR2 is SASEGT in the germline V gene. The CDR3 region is CASSEALPNRDRVYEQYF. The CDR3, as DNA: TGTGCCAGCAGTGAAGCGCTGCCTAACCGGGACAGGGTCTACGAGCAGTACTTC.

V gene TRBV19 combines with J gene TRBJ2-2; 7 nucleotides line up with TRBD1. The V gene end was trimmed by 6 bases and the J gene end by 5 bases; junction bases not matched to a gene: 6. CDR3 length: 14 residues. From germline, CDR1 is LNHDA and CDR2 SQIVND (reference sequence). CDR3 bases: TGTGCCAGTAGCCCAGGGGGTTTTACCGGGGAGCTGTTTTTT. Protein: CASSPGGFTGELFF.

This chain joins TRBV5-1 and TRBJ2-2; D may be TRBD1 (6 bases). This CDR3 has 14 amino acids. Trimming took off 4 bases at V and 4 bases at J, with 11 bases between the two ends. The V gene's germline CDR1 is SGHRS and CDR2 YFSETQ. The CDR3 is CASSLLGGTGELFF. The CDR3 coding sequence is TGCGCCAGCAGCCTTCTAGGGGGCACCGGGGAGCTGTTTTTT.

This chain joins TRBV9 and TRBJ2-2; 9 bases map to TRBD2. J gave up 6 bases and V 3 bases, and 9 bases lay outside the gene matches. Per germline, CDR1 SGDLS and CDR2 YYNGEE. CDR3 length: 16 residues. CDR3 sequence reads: CASSDSSGSSPGELFF. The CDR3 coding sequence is TGTGCCAGCAGCGATAGTAGCGGGAGTTCACCCGGGGAGCTGTTTTTT.

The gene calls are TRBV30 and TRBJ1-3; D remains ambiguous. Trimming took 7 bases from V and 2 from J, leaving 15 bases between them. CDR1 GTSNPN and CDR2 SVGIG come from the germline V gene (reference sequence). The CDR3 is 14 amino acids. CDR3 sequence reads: CASRRGGTGNTIYF. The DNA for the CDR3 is TGTGCCTCTAGGCGGGGAGGGACTGGAAACACCATATATTTT. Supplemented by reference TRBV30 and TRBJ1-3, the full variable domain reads SQTIHQWPATLVQPVGSPLSLECTVEGTSNPNLYWYRQAAGRGLQLLFYSVGIGQISSEVPQNLSASRPQDRQFILSSKKLLLSDSGFYLCASRRGGTGNTIYFGEGSWLTVV.

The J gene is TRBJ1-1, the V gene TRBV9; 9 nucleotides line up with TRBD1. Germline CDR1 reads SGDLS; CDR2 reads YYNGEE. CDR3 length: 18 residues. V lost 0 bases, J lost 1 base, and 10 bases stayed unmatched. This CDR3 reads CASSVGYQGTGRNTEAFF. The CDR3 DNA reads TGTGCCAGCAGCGTAGGATATCAGGGGACAGGGAGGAACACTGAAGCTTTCTTT.